The 9 T cell receptor beta chains below come from one sample, sequenced in a study of beta chain features in type 1 diabetes. Expressed TCRB transcripts got sequenced, as all isolated RNA was reverse transcribed. The table came from immunoSEQ multiplex PCR; TCRdb's copy has only in-frame clones and leaves some out. The sample lists fewer than 650,000 clones, roughly 16% occurring once. Source material: naive CD4+ T cells from blood. These receptors came from a young man in good health.

J is TRBJ1-2 and V is TRBV30; D unresolved. This CDR3 is 13 amino acids long. Germline CDR1 and CDR2: GTSNPN and SVGIG (reference sequence). V shed 5 bases and J shed 3 bases, with 13 bases lying between them. The CDR3 is CAWSYGVDYGYTF. For the CDR3, the DNA is TGTGCCTGGTCTTACGGGGTTGACTATGGCTACACCTTC.

This clone has more than one count but fewer than ten. The rearrangement uses TRBV5-1 and TRBJ2-1; 9 bases match TRBD2. Looked up from germline, CDR1 is SGHRS and CDR2 is YFSETQ. CDR3 length: 17 amino acids. The J segment lost 7 bases and the V segment lost 4 bases, leaving 15 bases of the junction unmatched. CDR3 in amino acids: CASSLPGRGRARNEQFF. The CDR3 bases are TGCGCCAGCAGCCTACCGGGGCGCGGGAGGGCCAGGAATGAGCAGTTCTTC.

The sample holds a few counts of this clone. The genes are TRBV5-1 and TRBJ2-5; tentative D call: TRBD2 (6 bases). The V and J ends lost 4 bases and 7 bases respectively, with 14 bases between them. This CDR3 comprises 13 residues. CDR1 is SGHRS, CDR2 YFSETQ, per germline. This CDR3 is CASSQQPEGTQYF. The CDR3 region has the DNA TGCGCCAGCAGCCAGCAACCGGAGGGGACCCAGTACTTC.

The chain employs TRBV5-4 and TRBJ2-3, with TRBD2 matching 12 bases. Germline values: CDR1 SGHNT, CDR2 YYREEE (reference sequence). V shed 5 bases, J shed 2 bases, and the junction held 3 bases outside the gene matches. This CDR3 comprises 15 residues. The CDR3 here is CASSSSGGVTDTQYF. CDR3 coding DNA: TGTGCCAGCAGTTCTAGCGGGGGGGTCACAGATACGCAGTATTTT.

This clone has more than one count but fewer than ten. The chain recombines TRBV28 with TRBJ1-5, with a possible D match to TRBD1 (5 bases). V was clipped by 5 bases and J by 6 bases, with 17 bases between them. This CDR3 has 15 amino acids. The germline gives CDR1 MDHEN, CDR2 SYDVKM. CDR3 protein: CASSLLVPGGQPQHF. The CDR3, as DNA: TGTGCCAGCAGTCTACTCGTGCCCGGGGGTCAGCCCCAGCATTTT.

J is TRBJ2-5 and V is TRBV28; tentatively, D is TRBD2 (6 bases). CDR3 length equals 15 residues. Germline-derived CDR1 and CDR2 are MDHEN and SYDVKM. V shed 3 bases and J shed 4 bases, with 15 bases lying between them. The CDR3 here is CASSFPGGGIETQYF. As DNA, the CDR3 is TGTGCCAGCAGTTTTCCCGGGGGTGGGATAGAGACCCAGTACTTC.

This clone occurred a few times. The chain employs TRBV29-1 and TRBJ2-5; 8 nucleotides line up with TRBD1. V was clipped by 7 bases and J by 5 bases; unmatched bases: 9. Germline CDR1 is SQVTM and CDR2 is ANQGSEA. This CDR3 is built from 13 residues. The CDR3 sequence is CSANRGLGETQYF. CDR3 DNA sequence: TGCAGCGCCAACAGGGGGTTAGGTGAGACCCAGTACTTC.

The chain employs TRBV19 and TRBJ1-6, with D unresolved. V dropped 5 bases and J dropped 0 bases, with 11 bases sitting between them. Germline V CDR1 and CDR2: LNHDA, SQIVND (reference sequence). This CDR3 is built from 16 residues. The CDR3 bases are TGTGCCAGTAGTCCCCCGGGGAGCTCCTATAATTCACCCCTCCACTTT. It specifies CASSPPGSSYNSPLHF.

The table lists this clone with a few counts. Within the sample, other DNA sequences also encode this same CDR3. The chain links TRBV7-2 to TRBJ2-7; the D is unclear. The CDR3 runs to 12 residues. Trimming removed 1 base from V and 4 bases from J, with 5 bases in between. The germline V gene has CDR1 SGHTA and CDR2 FQGNSA. CDR3 nucleotides: TGTGCCAGCAGCTTAGTTCGGTACGAGCAGTACTTC. Translating it yields CASSLVRYEQYF.